The rows below give T cell receptor beta chains drawn from one sample of a study of vaccination and CD4 T cells after COVID-19. One entry per CDR3 protein results from TCRdb running MiXCR on the PCR reads. The sample includes several thousand distinct CDR3 sequences, 31% of them seen just once. What these receptors recognize is not known. The sample taken for sequencing was CD4+ T cells from blood, cultured in vitro. Source of these receptors: a human donor in good health. The conserved cysteine and the conserved F or W are not part of the CDR3 here. Each record gives: CDR3 length, V gene, clone size, J gene, CDR3 protein. Expanded clones get a size class; other rows say once, few or many, or leave the size out.

len: 13; v_gene: TRBV20-1; abundance: few; j_gene: TRBJ2-2; CDR3aa: SARVLAGYTGELF
len: 12; v_gene: TRBV6-4; abundance: few; j_gene: TRBJ2-3; CDR3aa: ASSAAGGRDTQY
len: 13; v_gene: TRBV19; abundance: few; j_gene: TRBJ1-2; CDR3aa: ASSINHRGDYGYT
len: 12; v_gene: TRBV15; abundance: few; j_gene: TRBJ2-7; CDR3aa: ATSRNALFGEQY
len: 12; v_gene: TRBV28; abundance: .; j_gene: TRBJ1-5; CDR3aa: ASRVTGRGEPQH
len: 13; v_gene: TRBV27; abundance: few; j_gene: TRBJ2-7; CDR3aa: ASSPGQGAPYEQY
len: 13; v_gene: TRBV6-2/TRBV6-3; abundance: .; j_gene: TRBJ2-1; CDR3aa: ASTTRREGNNEQF
len: 9; v_gene: TRBV30; abundance: .; j_gene: TRBJ1-2; CDR3aa: AWTGYYGYT
len: 13; v_gene: TRBV7-3; abundance: .; j_gene: TRBJ2-7; CDR3aa: ASSLRAGTSYEQY
len: 14; v_gene: TRBV4-2; abundance: few; j_gene: TRBJ1-5; CDR3aa: ASSPTDRGRNQPQH
len: 14; v_gene: TRBV28; abundance: few; j_gene: TRBJ2-3; CDR3aa: ASSRITGSYTDTQY
len: 13; v_gene: TRBV7-2; abundance: few; j_gene: TRBJ1-5; CDR3aa: ASSLITGRNQPQH
len: 15; v_gene: TRBV11-3; abundance: .; j_gene: TRBJ2-1; CDR3aa: ASSLDTGASSYNEQF
len: 14; v_gene: TRBV7-9; abundance: .; j_gene: TRBJ2-1; CDR3aa: ASSLGGGASNNEQF
len: 11; v_gene: TRBV19; abundance: few; j_gene: TRBJ1-1; CDR3aa: ASTMGPASEAF
len: 14; v_gene: TRBV7-3; abundance: few; j_gene: TRBJ2-2; CDR3aa: ASSRGTSGNTGELF
len: 13; v_gene: TRBV28; abundance: .; j_gene: TRBJ2-5; CDR3aa: ASSSGTGGWETQY
len: 13; v_gene: TRBV7-8; abundance: .; j_gene: TRBJ2-2; CDR3aa: ASSRTSGNTGELF
len: 13; v_gene: TRBV20-1; abundance: few; j_gene: TRBJ2-5; CDR3aa: SARALSGDQETQY
len: 15; v_gene: TRBV19; abundance: few; j_gene: TRBJ2-5; CDR3aa: ASSIVFGDRAQETQY
len: 10; v_gene: TRBV25-1; abundance: .; j_gene: TRBJ2-1; CDR3aa: ASSDLVNEQF
len: 13; v_gene: TRBV28; abundance: few; j_gene: TRBJ2-7; CDR3aa: ASRARGLSSYEQY
len: 13; v_gene: TRBV6-2/TRBV6-3; abundance: medium-sized; j_gene: TRBJ2-7; CDR3aa: ASSYARDIVGEQY
len: 10; v_gene: TRBV6-1; abundance: few; j_gene: TRBJ1-3; CDR3aa: ASSVLRNTIY